These 3 T cell receptor beta chains share one sample of origin, sequenced in a study of blood T cell repertoires in COVID-19. Measured with immunoSEQ multiplex PCR; TCRdb has only the in-frame clones, and not every one. Of some 270,000 clones listed, 89% are singletons. Sequencing used peripheral blood. These receptors all stem from a woman aged 40 to 49 who had recovered from COVID-19.

The chain combines TRBV10-3 with TRBJ2-6, with a weak D call TRBD1 (6 bases). V gave up 6 bases and J gave up 1 base, with 13 bases separating them. CDR1 ENHRY and CDR2 SYGVKD come from the germline V gene. This CDR3 contains 16 residues. Written as DNA, the CDR3 is TGTGCCATCAGAAAACAGGGAGCGTCTGGGGCCAACGTCCTGACTTTC. Protein: CAIRKQGASGANVLTF.

The rearrangement joins TRBV12-3 or TRBV12-4 to TRBJ2-2, with D tentatively TRBD1 (5 bases). CDR3 length equals 13 residues. With 8 bases removed from V and 5 bases from J, the gap between germline ends came to 12 bases. In DNA, the CDR3 is TGTGCCAGCCAAACAGGACAAACCGGGGAGCTGTTTTTT. It is translated as CASQTGQTGELFF.

This chain joins TRBV5-6 and TRBJ1-5, with 7 bases aligning to TRBD1. Germline-derived CDR1 and CDR2 are SGHDT and YYEEEE. V lost 4 bases and J lost 1; bases outside the gene matches: 11. The CDR3 loop spans 17 amino acids. In DNA, the CDR3 is TGTGCCAGCAGCCCGGGGACAGCCTCCGGGAGCAATCAGCCCCAGCATTTT. It encodes CASSPGTASGSNQPQHF.